The clone carrying this T cell receptor beta chain occurred many times. Its antigen remains unknown. This sample was taken from a study of neurological immune-mediated disorders. Study overall: Multiple sclerosis patients numbering around 34 comprised some 30 relapsing-remitting and 3 secondary progressive patients. Study-level points and caveats: HTLV-1-associated myelopathy led in TCR clonal expansion, while multiple sclerosis ranked lowest, below healthy controls.

The cDNA was synthesized by 5'RACE incorporating 10-nucleotide random UMIs. One entry per CDR3 protein, called by TCRdb with MiXCR from the 5' RACE reads. The table lists tens of thousands of distinct CDR3 sequences, 3.5% of them singletons, with about 2.9% in the top ten. The unsorted libraries had their origin in 2 million PBMCs stored at -80 C. The CDR3 length is 16 residues. Germline trimming cut 5 bases from V and 0 bases from J; bases unmatched to any gene: 2. Germline CDR1 MNHNY, CDR2 SVGAGI (reference sequence). The rearrangement links TRBV6-6 to TRBJ1-4; 11 nucleotides match TRBD1. The sequence was collected from a woman in her 50s with multiple sclerosis. The sequencing input was PBMCs. CDR3 coding DNA: TGTGCCAGCAGTCCGGGACAGGGGGCAACTAATGAAAAACTGTTTTTT. Protein product: CASSPGQGATNEKLFF.